The text below deals with one TCR beta chain. This sample is part of a study of blood T cell repertoires in COVID-19. About the study: COVID-19 samples from acute and convalescent phases originated in the United States, Italy and Spain.

Using immunoSEQ multiplex PCR, the repertoire was profiled, and TCRdb retains in-frame clones only, with some absent. The data contain roughly 150,000 clones, just under 85% of them singletons. Germline values: CDR1 ENHRY, CDR2 SYGVKD. V lost 3 bases and J 5 bases, leaving 5 bases between the germline ends. This CDR3 is built from 11 residues. Followed longitudinally, the Seattle patients had been enrolled during active infection. The rearrangement joins TRBV10-3 to TRBJ2-7; D call uncertain. The receptor was derived from a woman aged 80 or over with COVID-19, enrolled during active disease. Sample: peripheral blood. The CDR3 DNA follows: TGTGCCATCAGTGACTTAGACGAGCAGTACTTC. Its translation is CAISDLDEQYF.